These 24 T cell receptor beta chains came from one sample sequenced in a study of cytomegalovirus exposure and HLA in healthy donors. Primers for the PCR totalled 60 Vbeta and 13 Jbeta. Here immunoSEQ multiplex PCR was the method, and the copy in TCRdb shows in-frame clones only, minus some. Altogether about 150,000 clones are present, about two thirds being singletons, with the ten largest covering under 2.5%. The sample was PBMCs. The source is a woman aged 60-75 years in good health and CMV-seropositive.

The table lists this clone with a few counts. The chain carries TRBV2 and TRBJ1-4; the D is unclear. V was cut by 6 bases and J by 8 bases, with 19 bases left in between. The CDR3 loop spans 15 amino acids. CDR1 SNHLY and CDR2 FYNNEI come from the germline V gene. CDR3 DNA: TGTGCCAGCAGCCCGGATAGGTTCCCAGGAGAAAAACTGTTTTTT. Its protein product is CASSPDRFPGEKLFF.

The chain uses TRBV28 and TRBJ2-1; D gene unclear. Germline V gene sequence: CDR1 MDHEN, CDR2 SYDVKM. The CDR3 sequence is 17 residues long. Trimming shortened V by 2 bases and J by 0 bases, and 14 bases separated the two germline ends. The CDR3 region has the DNA TGTGCCAGCAGTTTACCCCTTGGCGCTAGCTCCTACAATGAGCAGTTCTTC. Residues: CASSLPLGASSYNEQFF.

As to this clone: Its ends do not fully match the called genes, so a read error is possible. The chain uses TRBV10-1 and TRBJ2-1, with a tentative D call TRBD1 (6 bases). CDR1 and CDR2 from the germline V gene are WNHNN and SYGVQD (reference sequence). CDR3 size: 14 residues. The CDR3 region is CASSEDRSFNEQFF. DNA of the CDR3: TGCGCCAGCAGTGAGGACAGGTCCTTCAATGAGCAGTTCTTC.

This clone appeared a single time. The chain joins TRBV27 to TRBJ1-1, with 7 bases aligning to TRBD1. The germline gives CDR1 MNHEY, CDR2 SMNVEV (reference sequence). The V segment lost 6 bases and the J segment 2 bases; nucleotides outside the gene matches: 6. This CDR3 comprises 14 residues. CDR3 residues: CASRGTAFNTEAFF. The CDR3, as DNA: TGTGCCAGCAGGGGGACAGCGTTTAACACTGAAGCTTTCTTT.

The V and J genes are TRBV11-3 and TRBJ2-1; tentative D call: TRBD2 (5 bases). The V gene's germline CDR1 is SGHNT and CDR2 YENEEA. Between the trimmed V and J ends, which lost 4 bases and 7 bases, there was a span of 11 bases. This CDR3 is built from 13 residues. DNA of the CDR3: TGTGCCAGCAGCTCCCGGGGTAGAAATGAGCAGTTCTTC. Protein product: CASSSRGRNEQFF.

The chain links TRBV5-4 to TRBJ2-1, with 10 positions matching TRBD2. The V gene end was trimmed by 3 bases and the J gene end by 7 bases; junction bases not matched to a gene: 7. The CDR3 consists of 15 residues. Germline CDR1 is SGHNT and CDR2 is YYREEE (reference sequence). The CDR3 region has the DNA TGTGCCAGCAGCTCAGGGGCTAGCGGGAGTAATGAGCAGTTCTTC. Its translation is CASSSGASGSNEQFF.

CDR3 nucleotides: TGTGCCAGCAGCAGCGGGACACCACGAGGGTACAATGAGCAGTTCTTC. Amino acids: CASSSGTPRGYNEQFF. V and J are TRBV5-4 and TRBJ2-1, with D possibly matching TRBD2 (7 bases). The V gene lost 4 bases and the J gene lost 4 bases, with 18 bases spanning the gap. The CDR3 spans 16 residues. The germline gives CDR1 SGHNT, CDR2 YYREEE (reference sequence). Based on the CDR3 plus reference TRBV5-4 and TRBJ2-1, the full variable domain is ETGVTQSPTHLIKTRGQQVTLRCSSQSGHNTVSWYQQALGQGPQFIFQYYREEENGRGNFPPRFSGLQFPNYSSELNVNALELDDSALYLCASSSGTPRGYNEQFFGPGTRLTVL.

The chain links TRBV6-4 to TRBJ2-3, with 12 positions matching TRBD2. This CDR3 has 16 amino acids. Trimming cost V 6 bases and J 3 bases; bases outside gene matches: 7. Germline lookup yields CDR1 MRHNA and CDR2 SNTAGT. The CDR3 nucleotides read TGTGCCAGCAGCGCGCTAGCGGGAGGGCCAACAGATACGCAGTATTTT. Its translation is CASSALAGGPTDTQYF.

The chain recombines TRBV2 with TRBJ1-2; tentative D call: TRBD1 (6 bases). This CDR3 contains 13 residues. Germline V gives CDR1 SNHLY, CDR2 FYNNEI. Trimming left V 3 bases short and J 6 bases short, with 11 bases between. The CDR3: CASSERTDDGYTF. The CDR3 DNA follows: TGTGCCAGCAGTGAGCGGACAGACGATGGCTACACCTTC. The full variable domain, rest sourced from reference TRBV2 and TRBJ1-2, is EPEVTQTPSHQVTQMGQEVILRCVPISNHLYFYWYRQILGQKVEFLVSFYNNEISEKSEIFDDQFSVERPDGSNFTLKIRSTKLEDSAMYFCASSERTDDGYTFGSGTRLTVV.

This sequence joins TRBV6-1 and TRBJ1-5; D ambiguous. The CDR3 loop spans 14 amino acids. Deletions cut 8 bases from V and 6 bases from J, with 17 bases between. Germline V gene lookup returns CDR1 MNHNS and CDR2 SASEGT. CDR3 amino acids: CASRTGSVSQPQHF. The CDR3 DNA follows: TGTGCCAGCCGTACGGGGAGCGTGAGTCAGCCCCAGCATTTT.

To note about this clone: At one of its ends the junction is not consistent with the germline gene, which may arise from a read error. This chain's CDR3 is CASKSGVEKLLF. The CDR3 nucleotides are TGTGCCAGCAAGTCAGGGGTTGAAAAACTGCTTTTT. The rearrangement links TRBV28 to TRBJ1-4, with a weak D call TRBD1 (6 bases). The CDR3 totals 12 residues. CDR1 and CDR2 (germline): MDHEN, SYDVKM.

The chain combines TRBV2 with TRBJ1-2; TRBD1 is a possible D gene (5 bases). CDR1 and CDR2 (germline): SNHLY, FYNNEI. V shed 1 base and J shed 2 bases, with 8 bases lying between them. The CDR3 length is 14 residues. The CDR3 DNA reads as TGTGCCAGCAGTGAAGGACGGACAAACTATGGCTACACCTTC. Protein sequence: CASSEGRTNYGYTF.

V and J are TRBV23-1 and TRBJ1-1; possibly TRBD1 for D (5 bases). TRBV23-1 counts as an open reading frame of uncertain function. The CDR3 covers 15 residues. Trimming took 1 base from V and 9 from J, leaving 18 bases between them. Written as DNA, the CDR3 is TGCGCCAGCAGTCAATGGGGTGCCCTGGGGCCCCAAGCTTTCTTT. Protein sequence: CASSQWGALGPQAFF.

The chain has TRBV6-1 and TRBJ2-7; weak D call: TRBD2 (5 bases). The CDR3 consists of 13 residues. V was pared by 3 bases and J by 7 bases, with 13 bases between. The germline V gene encodes CDR1 MNHNS and CDR2 SASEGT. CDR3 amino acids: CASSETLRGEQYF. The CDR3 nucleotides are TGTGCCAGCAGTGAGACCCTCCGGGGAGAGCAGTACTTC.

This clone was found once. The chain uses TRBV7-8 and TRBJ2-7; maybe TRBD1 (5 bases). The CDR3 runs to 18 residues. The V and J ends lost 5 bases and 5 bases respectively, with 28 bases between them. CDR1 is SGHVS, CDR2 FQNEAQ, per germline. The CDR3 protein is CASSPRGQARGSHNEQYF. The DNA for the CDR3 is TGTGCCAGCAGCCCAAGGGGCCAGGCAAGGGGTAGTCACAACGAGCAGTACTTC.

This chain joins TRBV28 and TRBJ2-7, with TRBD2 identical over 7 bases. With 2 bases clipped from V and 5 bases from J, the junction kept 9 bases outside the gene matches. The CDR3 totals 15 residues. Per the germline V gene, CDR1 is MDHEN and CDR2 is SYDVKM. Here the CDR3 reads CASSLPGGSLNEQYF. CDR3 coding DNA: TGTGCCAGCAGTTTACCTGGCGGGAGTCTCAACGAGCAGTACTTC.

The V and J genes are TRBV6-1 and TRBJ2-7; D unclear. The length of the CDR3 is 12 residues. Trimming removed 2 bases from V and 3 bases from J, with 5 bases in between. Germline loops: CDR1 MNHNS, CDR2 SASEGT. In nucleotides, the CDR3 is TGTGCCAGCAGTGAAACAAACTACGAGCAGTACTTC. Encoded protein: CASSETNYEQYF.

The genes are TRBV5-8 and TRBJ2-7, with TRBD1 matching 9 bases. CDR1 and CDR2 (germline): SGHTS, YDEGEE. The junction had 5 bases not matched to a gene; V was cut back by 0 bases and J by 4 bases. This CDR3 comprises 15 residues. CDR3 loop: CASSLEGQGGYEQYF. CDR3 DNA sequence: TGTGCCAGCAGCTTGGAGGGACAGGGCGGATACGAGCAGTACTTC.

V and J are TRBV7-9 and TRBJ1-2; a weak D match, TRBD1 (5 bases). V was trimmed by 1 base and J by 6 bases, leaving 9 bases between them. Germline V CDR1 and CDR2: SEHNR, FQNEAQ (reference sequence). This CDR3 spans 13 amino acids. The CDR3 loop is CASSLGEGNGYTF. The CDR3 bases are TGTGCCAGCAGCTTAGGGGAGGGGAATGGCTACACCTTC.

The chain carries TRBV6-5 and TRBJ1-1; D might be TRBD1 (5 bases). The germline V and J ends were trimmed by 6 bases and 4 bases, with 15 bases remaining between them. Germline-derived CDR1 and CDR2 are MNHEY and SVGAGI. The CDR3 length is 14 residues. The DNA for the CDR3 is TGTGCCAGCAGCCCACTGAGGAGGGGCACTGAAGCTTTCTTT. It codes for CASSPLRRGTEAFF.

This chain connects TRBV9 to TRBJ2-5; weak D call: TRBD2 (5 bases). The CDR3 has 13 amino acids. Germline V lookup: CDR1 SGDLS, CDR2 YYNGEE. V shed 4 bases and J shed 2 bases, with 9 bases lying between them. CDR3 DNA sequence: TGTGCCAGCAGCCCCGGGGATCAAGAGACCCAGTACTTC. Translating gives CASSPGDQETQYF.

The rearrangement uses TRBV7-2 and TRBJ2-1; D is unresolved. Trimming removed 5 bases from V and 4 bases from J, with 6 bases in between. The CDR3 spans 12 residues. The germline gives CDR1 SGHTA, CDR2 FQGNSA. The CDR3 nucleotides read TGTGCCAGCAGCCCCAGATACAATGAGCAGTTCTTC. Its protein is CASSPRYNEQFF.

The gene calls are TRBV2 and TRBJ2-7; 8 bases agree with TRBD2. V gave up 6 bases and J gave up 3 bases; unmatched junction bases: 10. CDR3 size: 15 residues. CDR1 and CDR2 (germline): SNHLY, FYNNEI. The CDR3, as DNA: TGTGCCAGCAGCGAGACTAGCGCGAAGGTCTACGAGCAGTACTTC. Translation: CASSETSAKVYEQYF. The whole variable domain, remainder taken from reference TRBV2 and TRBJ2-7, is EPEVTQTPSHQVTQMGQEVILRCVPISNHLYFYWYRQILGQKVEFLVSFYNNEISEKSEIFDDQFSVERPDGSNFTLKIRSTKLEDSAMYFCASSETSAKVYEQYFGPGTRLTVT.

Only one count was recorded for this clone. The chain combines TRBV5-6 with TRBJ1-2; TRBD1 agrees at 10 bases. Germline lookup yields CDR1 SGHDT and CDR2 YYEEEE. V was clipped by 4 bases and J by 7 bases; unmatched bases: 7. The CDR3 sequence is 14 residues long. CDR3 amino acids: CASSVTGGAGGYTF. CDR3 nucleotide sequence: TGTGCCAGCAGCGTGACAGGGGGCGCGGGTGGCTACACCTTC.